The 31 T cell receptor beta chains reported below all come from one sample, sequenced in a study of control samples from healthy donors and cancer patients. Measured with immunoSEQ multiplex PCR; TCRdb has only the in-frame clones, and not every one. This sample yields about 130,000 clones, of which around 94% are seen a single time; 13% to 15% belongs to the top ten. Sequenced input: PBMCs. The receptors were gathered from a man in his 60s with colorectal cancer.

The table lists this clone with a few counts. The rearrangement uses TRBV6-6 and TRBJ1-5, with D unclear. CDR3 size: 13 residues. V gave up 8 bases and J gave up 0 bases, with 8 bases separating them. Germline CDR1 MNHNY, CDR2 SVGAGI (reference sequence). CDR3 protein: CASRSNSNQPQHF. The CDR3, as DNA: TGTGCCAGCCGATCGAATAGCAATCAGCCCCAGCATTTT.

This sequence joins TRBV10-2 and TRBJ2-1, with D perhaps matching TRBD2 (7 bases). The CDR3 runs to 12 residues. Trimming pared 8 bases from V and 9 bases from J, leaving 14 bases between. The germline CDR1 and CDR2 sequences are WSHSY and SAAADI. For the CDR3, the DNA is TGCGCCAGCGGGGGGGCTGGGGGTGAGCAGTTCTTC. This sequence encodes CASGGAGGEQFF.

The chain couples TRBV7-2 to TRBJ1-1, with D perhaps matching TRBD1 (6 bases). The CDR3 spans 13 residues. Germline assignment: CDR1 SGHTA and CDR2 FQGNSA. V lost 5 bases to trimming and J lost 6 bases, with 13 bases between them. CDR3 sequence (DNA): TGTGCCAGCAGCGTTTACAGGGAATCTGAAGCTTTCTTT. It codes for CASSVYRESEAFF. Combining the CDR3 with reference TRBV7-2 and TRBJ1-1 gives the whole variable domain GAGVSQSPSNKVTEKGKDVELRCDPISGHTALYWYRQSLGQGLEFLIYFQGNSAPDKSGLPSDRFSAERTGGSVSTLTIQRTQQEDSAVYLCASSVYRESEAFFGQGTRLTVV.

The chain employs TRBV5-1 and TRBJ2-4, with D possibly matching TRBD2 (6 bases). The germline V gene encodes CDR1 SGHRS and CDR2 YFSETQ. This CDR3 has 15 residues. V shed 0 bases and J shed 6 bases, with 13 bases lying between them. The CDR3 region has the DNA TGCGCCAGCAGCTTGGACCTGCCCGGGGGAAACATTCAGTACTTC. The encoded protein is CASSLDLPGGNIQYF.

The rearrangement links TRBV5-1 to TRBJ2-7; the D is unclear. Deletions cut 7 bases from V and 5 bases from J, with 19 bases between. CDR1 and CDR2 from the germline V gene are SGHRS and YFSETQ. This CDR3 region has 14 residues. The CDR3 is CASAPVGPAHEQYF. The CDR3 DNA reads TGCGCCAGCGCCCCGGTGGGCCCGGCACACGAGCAGTACTTC.

The chain carries TRBV4-2 and TRBJ2-3; 8 bases line up with TRBD2. CDR3 size: 17 residues. CDR1 and CDR2 (germline): LGHNA, YNFKEQ. V shed 2 bases and J 6 bases; nucleotides not matched to a gene: 13. CDR3 bases: TGTGCCAGCAGCCAAAGCTTGAGGGCGGGGGGCCAGGATACGCAGTATTTT. Its translation: CASSQSLRAGGQDTQYF.

The chain links TRBV6-5 to TRBJ2-7; D not certain. This CDR3 comprises 15 residues. Germline V lookup: CDR1 MNHEY, CDR2 SVGAGI. Trimming stripped 0 bases from V and 0 bases from J, with 9 bases between. CDR3 loop: CASSYSSQNSYEQYF. The CDR3 DNA follows: TGTGCCAGCAGTTACTCCTCGCAGAACTCCTACGAGCAGTACTTC.

A note on this clone: Other DNA sequences from this sample encode an identical CDR3 as well. V is TRBV7-2 and J is TRBJ2-3; D may be TRBD1 or TRBD2 (5 bases each). Germline-derived CDR1 and CDR2 are SGHTA and FQGNSA. CDR3 length: 14 residues. Trimming shortened V by 3 bases and J by 3 bases, and 10 bases separated the two germline ends. The CDR3 DNA is TGTGCCAGCAGCTTCCAGGGAGCAACAGATACGCAGTATTTT. Translating it yields CASSFQGATDTQYF.

The chain links TRBV2 to TRBJ2-3, with 13 positions matching TRBD2. The CDR3 spans 18 residues. Germline V gives CDR1 SNHLY, CDR2 FYNNEI. Trimming at V came to 6 bases and at J to 5 bases, leaving 14 bases not matched to a gene. The CDR3 reads CASRPILGTSGVEDTQYF. The CDR3 region has the DNA TGTGCCAGCAGGCCTATCCTTGGGACTAGCGGGGTCGAAGATACGCAGTATTTT.

This clone showed up just once. The chain has TRBV6-2 or TRBV6-3 and TRBJ2-7; D is unclear. CDR1 is MNHEY, CDR2 SVGEGT, per germline. Trimming removed 2 bases from V and 2 bases from J, with 1 base in between. The CDR3 length is 11 residues. The DNA of the CDR3 is TGTGCCAGCAGTTACGCCTACGAGCAGTACTTC. This gives the protein CASSYAYEQYF.

This clone has just a few counts. The chain uses TRBV14 and TRBJ2-3; 7 nucleotides align to TRBD2. Looked up from germline, CDR1 is SGHDN and CDR2 is FVKESK. Trimming took 0 bases from V and 2 from J; bases not matched to a gene: 5. The CDR3 is made up of 16 amino acids. CDR3 in amino acids: CASSQDDGGFTDTQYF. In nucleotides, the CDR3 is TGTGCCAGCAGCCAAGATGACGGGGGGTTCACAGATACGCAGTATTTT. Supplemented by reference TRBV14 and TRBJ2-3, the full variable domain reads EAGVTQFPSHSVIEKGQTVTLRCDPISGHDNLYWYRRVMGKEIKFLLHFVKESKQDESGMPNNRFLAERTGGTYSTLKVQPAELEDSGVYFCASSQDDGGFTDTQYFGPGTRLTVL.

The gene calls are TRBV6-2 or TRBV6-3 and TRBJ2-7; 9 bases line up with TRBD1. The CDR3 runs 15 residues. The germline CDR1 and CDR2 sequences are MNHEY and SVGEGT. V lost 6 bases to trimming and J lost 2 bases; unmatched junction nucleotides: 8. CDR3 in DNA: TGTGCCAGCAGGCCTCCGGGACAGGGAACCTACGAGCAGTACTTC. Translated, it gives CASRPPGQGTYEQYF.

The gene calls are TRBV29-1 and TRBJ2-4; a possible D gene is TRBD2 (5 bases). This CDR3 is 16 amino acids long. V lost 0 bases, J lost 8 bases, and 20 bases lay in between. Germline CDR1 SQVTM, CDR2 ANQGSEA. The CDR3 is CSVEDFVGPEEYIQYF. The CDR3, as DNA: TGCAGCGTTGAAGATTTCGTCGGCCCGGAGGAGTACATTCAGTACTTC.

The J gene is TRBJ2-5, the V gene TRBV2; D is possibly TRBD2 (6 bases). The germline gives CDR1 SNHLY, CDR2 FYNNEI. V was pared by 4 bases and J by 9 bases, with 12 bases between. This CDR3 region has 12 residues. The CDR3 protein is CASSVLAAPQYF. In nucleotides, the CDR3 is TGTGCCAGCAGTGTTTTAGCGGCCCCCCAGTACTTC.

Here the CDR3 reads CASSINRQGAGTQYF. Here the CDR3 DNA reads TGTGCCAGTAGTATAAATCGACAGGGGGCGGGTACGCAGTATTTT. The chain recombines TRBV19 with TRBJ2-3, with TRBD1 matching over 10 bases. This CDR3 is 15 amino acids long. Germline V CDR1 and CDR2: LNHDA, SQIVND (reference sequence). Trimming cost V 2 bases and J 8 bases; bases outside gene matches: 7.

The chain employs TRBV6-1 and TRBJ1-6; D unresolved. V was trimmed by 2 bases and J by 9 bases, leaving 17 bases between them. From germline, CDR1 is MNHNS and CDR2 SASEGT. The CDR3 totals 16 residues. The CDR3 protein is CASSENHPSAASPLHF. The CDR3 region has the DNA TGTGCCAGCAGTGAAAACCACCCGTCAGCAGCTTCACCCCTCCACTTT.

J is TRBJ1-1 and V is TRBV11-2; a weak D match, TRBD1 (6 bases). V was shortened by 1 base and J by 6 bases, with 15 bases between the two germline ends. Germline loops: CDR1 SGHAT, CDR2 FQNNGV. CDR3 length: 15 residues. The CDR3 DNA sequence: TGTGCCAGCAGCTTAGGATACAGGGTAGGCGCTGAAGCTTTCTTT. Translating it yields CASSLGYRVGAEAFF.

The rearrangement uses TRBV4-1 and TRBJ2-7; 9 positions match TRBD1. From germline, CDR1 is MGHRA and CDR2 YSYEKL. The CDR3 has 15 residues. J lost 6 bases, V lost 2 bases, and 8 bases had no gene match. Here the CDR3 DNA reads TGCGCCAGCAGCCAAAGCTGGGACAGGGAAGGCGAGCAGTACTTC. This encodes CASSQSWDREGEQYF.

V and J are TRBV6-5 and TRBJ1-2; no definite D call. The germline V and J ends were trimmed by 5 bases and 4 bases, with 14 bases remaining between them. The germline gives CDR1 MNHEY, CDR2 SVGAGI. The CDR3 has 14 amino acids. CDR3 nucleotide sequence: TGTGCCAGCAGTCCATCGACGGACCTCTATGGCTACACCTTC. It is translated as CASSPSTDLYGYTF.

This clone was recorded once. The rearrangement links TRBV18 to TRBJ1-4; weak D call: TRBD1 (6 bases). There are 14 residues in the CDR3. The germline V gene encodes CDR1 KGHSH and CDR2 LQKENI. Between the trimmed V and J ends, which lost 3 bases and 4 bases, there was a span of 9 bases. CDR3 in amino acids: CASSPVDSNEKLFF. For the CDR3, the DNA is TGTGCCAGCTCACCGGTGGACAGTAATGAAAAACTGTTTTTT.

This chain uses TRBV5-8 with TRBJ2-5, with D possibly called TRBD1 or TRBD2 (5 bases each). The CDR3 covers 15 residues. Trimming removed 3 bases at V and 4 bases at J, with 16 bases between. Germline CDR1 SGHTS, CDR2 YDEGEE. The CDR3 loop is CASSWDLEGRETQYF. For the CDR3, the DNA is TGTGCCAGCAGCTGGGACCTCGAGGGGAGAGAGACCCAGTACTTC. Variable domain in full (rest from reference TRBV5-8 and TRBJ2-5): EAGVTQSPTHLIKTRGQQATLRCSPISGHTSVYWYQQALGLGLQFLLWYDEGEERNRGNFPPRFSGRQFPNYSSELNVNALELEDSALYLCASSWDLEGRETQYFGPGTRLLVL.

The V call is TRBV3-1 (or the pseudogene TRBV3-2), the J call TRBJ1-1; D call uncertain. The CDR3 has 14 residues. Trimming left V 3 bases short and J 1 base short, with 9 bases between. In germline, CDR1 is LGHDT, CDR2 YNNKEL (reference sequence). In DNA form, the CDR3 reads TGTGCCAGCAGCCACCTGACGGGGAACACTGAAGCTTTCTTT. This translates into CASSHLTGNTEAFF.

This clone was detected only once. This rearrangement joins TRBV9 to TRBJ2-3; 11 bases are shared with TRBD2. The germline gives CDR1 SGDLS, CDR2 YYNGEE. The CDR3 length is 18 residues. The junction had 10 bases not matched to a gene; V was cut back by 4 bases and J by 0 bases. In nucleotides, the CDR3 is TGTGCCAGCAGCACAGGACTAGCGGGCCTACATAGCACAGATACGCAGTATTTT. Protein sequence: CASSTGLAGLHSTDTQYF.

This sequence joins TRBV7-2 and TRBJ1-6; TRBD1 is a possible D gene (6 bases). Trimming took 5 bases from V and 10 from J, leaving 18 bases between them. This CDR3 is built from 15 residues. Germline V gives CDR1 SGHTA, CDR2 FQGNSA. CDR3 DNA: TGTGCCAGCAGCCTAGAGACAGGCTGGGGGTCACCCCTCCACTTT. Translating it yields CASSLETGWGSPLHF.

This chain joins TRBV18 and TRBJ1-5; D is unclear. Germline loops: CDR1 KGHSH, CDR2 LQKENI. V was clipped by 3 bases and J by 7 bases, with 13 bases between them. This CDR3 has 14 residues. The CDR3 protein is CASSPGSSRQPQHF. CDR3 nucleotides: TGTGCCAGCTCACCCGGCAGCTCCAGACAGCCCCAGCATTTT.

The chain carries TRBV11-3 and TRBJ2-5, with 7 bases matching TRBD2. Germline values: CDR1 SGHNT, CDR2 YENEEA. The CDR3 covers 16 residues. J lost 1 base, V lost 1 base, and 6 bases had no gene match. The CDR3 coding sequence is TGTGCCAGCAGCTTAGGGGCCGGGGGGTTCCAAGAGACCCAGTACTTC. Its translation is CASSLGAGGFQETQYF.

The chain carries TRBV6-2 or TRBV6-3 and TRBJ1-1, with D unclear. V gave up 2 bases and J gave up 5 bases, with 9 bases separating them. The CDR3 is 13 residues long. Germline CDR1 MNHEY, CDR2 SVGEGT. The CDR3 region has the DNA TGTGCCAGCAGTTACGAAGAGGAGACTGAAGCTTTCTTT. Amino acids: CASSYEEETEAFF.

CDR3 region: CASSQSKGNSNQPQHF. The CDR3 DNA reads TGCGCCAGCAGTCAATCGAAAGGGAATAGCAATCAGCCCCAGCATTTT. The chain couples TRBV23-1 to TRBJ1-5; no firm D call. TRBV23-1 is an ORF, and what it does is uncertain. This CDR3 has 16 amino acids. V dropped 0 bases and J dropped 0 bases, with 9 bases sitting between them.

The chain recombines TRBV5-1 with TRBJ2-5, with 8 bases aligning to TRBD2. CDR1 is SGHRS, CDR2 YFSETQ, per germline. The CDR3 is 18 residues long. J was trimmed by 0 bases and V by 0 bases; bases with no gene match: 10. In nucleotides, the CDR3 is TGCGCCAGCAGCTTGGGGAGCGGCGGGGGGTCGTACCAAGAGACCCAGTACTTC. Residues: CASSLGSGGGSYQETQYF.

This clone was picked up one time. The chain couples TRBV27 to TRBJ1-6; no reliable D call. The CDR3 consists of 14 residues. Germline CDR1 MNHEY, CDR2 SMNVEV (reference sequence). Deletions cut 2 bases from V and 5 bases from J, with 7 bases between. Here the CDR3 DNA reads TGTGCCAGCAGTTTAAGGGTCGATAATTCACCCCTCCACTTT. It specifies CASSLRVDNSPLHF.

This clone showed up just once. V and J are TRBV19 and TRBJ2-7; the D gene is possibly TRBD2 (6 bases). V was trimmed by 9 bases and J by 1 base, leaving 7 bases between them. This CDR3 is built from 11 residues. Germline loops: CDR1 LNHDA, CDR2 SQIVND (reference sequence). The chain's CDR3 is CAREGSYEQYF. The CDR3 DNA is TGTGCCAGGGAGGGGTCCTACGAGCAGTACTTC.